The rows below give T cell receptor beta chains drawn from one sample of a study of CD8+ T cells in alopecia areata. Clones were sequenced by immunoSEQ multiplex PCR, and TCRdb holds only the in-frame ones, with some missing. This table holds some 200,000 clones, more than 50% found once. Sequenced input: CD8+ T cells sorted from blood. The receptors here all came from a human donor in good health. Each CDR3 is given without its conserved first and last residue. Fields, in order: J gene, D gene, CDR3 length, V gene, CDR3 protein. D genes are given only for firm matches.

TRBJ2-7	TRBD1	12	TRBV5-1	ASSLRQGAEEQY
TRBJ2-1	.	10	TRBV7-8	ASSPGYNEQF
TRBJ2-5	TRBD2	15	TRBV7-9	ASSLVTPAGGRETQY
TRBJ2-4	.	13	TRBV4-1	ASSQRQETRGIQY
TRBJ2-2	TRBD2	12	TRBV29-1	SVRLATNTGELF
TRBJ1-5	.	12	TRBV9	ASSAGTSGQPQH
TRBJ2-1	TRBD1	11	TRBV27	ASTWTGASEQF
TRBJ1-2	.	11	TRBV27	ASSLGRSYGYT
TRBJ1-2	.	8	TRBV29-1	SVEGDGYT
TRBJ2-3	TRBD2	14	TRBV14	ASSQALSGGTDTQY
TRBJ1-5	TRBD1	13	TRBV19	ASSAEGQGNQPQH
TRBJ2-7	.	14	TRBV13	ASSLGAGRAAYEQY
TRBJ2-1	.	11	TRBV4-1	ASSPGAPPEQF
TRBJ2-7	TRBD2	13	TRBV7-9	ASSSRTSGGDEQY
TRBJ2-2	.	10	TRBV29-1	SVEGGTGELF
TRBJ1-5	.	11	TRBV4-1	ASSLGQGQPQH